The 20 T cell receptor beta chains below all came from one sample that was sequenced in a study of T cell responses to AZD1222 COVID-19 vaccine. Sequencing was performed with immunoSEQ multiplex PCR; in TCRdb, only in-frame clones are kept and a portion is missing. The sample yields roughly 120,000 clones, 88% seen once. Source: peripheral blood, taken on day 0 of MenACWY control vaccination. All receptors derive from an adult in good health.

The chain links TRBV6-5 to TRBJ1-2; no clear D. The CDR3 loop spans 13 amino acids. The V and J ends lost 4 bases and 3 bases respectively, with 9 bases between them. Germline assignment: CDR1 MNHEY and CDR2 SVGAGI. DNA for the CDR3: TGTGCCAGCAGTTCGTCAAGTGACTATGGCTACACCTTC. Translating it yields CASSSSSDYGYTF.

The V gene is TRBV2, the J gene TRBJ1-5, with TRBD1 matching 9 bases. The CDR3 is made up of 15 amino acids. Germline values: CDR1 SNHLY, CDR2 FYNNEI. The trim removed 7 bases at V and 5 bases at J, leaving 9 bases unmatched. The CDR3, as DNA: TGTGCCAGCAAGGGAGGGACAGGGAGTTATCAGCCCCAGCATTTT. This encodes CASKGGTGSYQPQHF.

This chain joins TRBV13 and TRBJ2-7; 11 nucleotides line up with TRBD2. V was clipped by 5 bases and J by 3 bases; unmatched bases: 3. The length of the CDR3 is 14 residues. The germline CDR1 and CDR2 sequences are PRHDT and FYEKMQ (reference sequence). CDR3 loop: CASSQGLAGYEQYF. In DNA, the CDR3 is TGTGCCAGCAGCCAAGGACTAGCGGGCTACGAGCAGTACTTC.

The chain uses TRBV20-1 and TRBJ2-1, with TRBD2 identical over 8 bases. After removal of 3 bases from V and 10 bases from J, the junction contained 8 bases not matched to a gene. Germline values: CDR1 DFQATT, CDR2 SNEGSKA (reference sequence). The CDR3 contains 13 residues. The CDR3 DNA is TGCAGTGCTAGTTCCGGACTAGCTGGGGAGCAGTTCTTC. This codes for CSASSGLAGEQFF.

J is TRBJ2-1 and V is TRBV30; the match to TRBD1 covers 8 bases. CDR3 length: 15 amino acids. Trimming removed 7 bases from V and 7 bases from J; junction bases left unmatched: 15. Germline-derived CDR1 and CDR2 are GTSNPN and SVGIG (reference sequence). CDR3 residues: CALDGPDRVFNEQFF. The CDR3 nucleotides read TGTGCCTTGGATGGGCCGGACAGGGTTTTTAATGAGCAGTTCTTC.

The V gene is TRBV30, the J gene TRBJ1-5; tentative D call: TRBD1 (5 bases). Germline assignment: CDR1 GTSNPN and CDR2 SVGIG (reference sequence). The CDR3 consists of 15 residues. The V end lost 0 bases, the J end lost 2 bases, and 11 bases lay between the germline ends. CDR3 residues: CAWSVGAGGNQPQHF. As DNA, the CDR3 is TGTGCCTGGAGTGTCGGGGCCGGAGGCAATCAGCCCCAGCATTTT.

The gene calls are TRBV19 and TRBJ2-3; the D gene is possibly TRBD1 (6 bases). This CDR3 comprises 14 residues. Germline V CDR1 and CDR2: LNHDA, SQIVND (reference sequence). V was cut by 1 base and J by 2 bases, with 7 bases left in between. The CDR3 DNA reads as TGTGCCAGTAGTATAGGGACAGTCACAGATACGCAGTATTTT. It yields the protein CASSIGTVTDTQYF.

This clone was seen once. This chain links TRBV6-5 with TRBJ2-7; the D gene is possibly TRBD1 (6 bases). Trimming removed 4 bases at V and 1 base at J, with 14 bases between. Germline CDR1 is MNHEY and CDR2 is SVGAGI. The CDR3 sequence is 15 residues long. The chain's CDR3 is CASSFPTGGSYEQYF. The CDR3 coding sequence is TGTGCCAGCAGTTTCCCGACAGGCGGGTCCTACGAGCAGTACTTC.

This clone has just a few counts. The V and J genes are TRBV7-3 and TRBJ2-1; D gene unclear. This CDR3 has 14 amino acids. The V end was cut by 1 base, the J end by 5 bases, with 9 bases between. CDR1 and CDR2 from the germline V gene are SGHTA and FQGTGA. CDR3 in DNA: TGTGCCAGCAGCTTAAGTGCGGCCAACAATGAGCAGTTCTTC. This gives the protein CASSLSAANNEQFF.

The J gene is TRBJ2-3, the V gene TRBV5-1; TRBD1 is a possible D gene (5 bases). Germline V gene lookup returns CDR1 SGHRS and CDR2 YFSETQ. CDR3 length: 12 residues. V dropped 0 bases and J dropped 6 bases, with 5 bases sitting between them. CDR3 DNA: TGCGCCAGCAGCTTGGAGGGGGATACGCAGTATTTT. Translated, it gives CASSLEGDTQYF. The full variable domain, its missing parts supplied by reference TRBV5-1 and TRBJ2-3, is KAGVTQTPRYLIKTRGQQVTLSCSPISGHRSVSWYQQTPGQGLQFLFEYFSETQRNKGNFPGRFSGRQFSNSRSEMNVSTLELGDSALYLCASSLEGDTQYFGPGTRLTVL.

The rearrangement joins TRBV19 to TRBJ1-4; no firm D call. CDR1 and CDR2 from the germline V gene are LNHDA and SQIVND (reference sequence). This CDR3 contains 14 residues. The V gene lost 10 bases and the J gene lost 2 bases, with 14 bases spanning the gap. CDR3 DNA: TGTGCCACCCGAGAGCGGCGGACTAATGAAAAACTGTTTTTT. Translating gives CATRERRTNEKLFF.

The V and J genes are TRBV15 and TRBJ1-2; TRBD1 matches 8 bases. CDR1 and CDR2 from the germline V gene are LNHNV and YYDKDF (reference sequence). This CDR3 spans 14 amino acids. J gave up 9 bases and V 3 bases, and 9 bases lay outside the gene matches. CDR3 in DNA: TGTGCCACCAGCAGCCCGGACAGGGATTTAAGCTACACCTTC. Translation: CATSSPDRDLSYTF.

The chain links TRBV29-1 to TRBJ2-1; TRBD1 agrees at 10 bases. Germline V gene lookup returns CDR1 SQVTM and CDR2 ANQGSEA. J was trimmed by 8 bases and V by 7 bases; bases with no gene match: 8. The CDR3 sequence is 13 residues long. The DNA for the CDR3 is TGCAGCGCGACCGGACAGGGGGTGTATGAGCAGTTCTTC. This encodes CSATGQGVYEQFF.

The chain links TRBV19 to TRBJ2-1; D tentatively fits TRBD1 or TRBD2 (5 bases each). This CDR3 has 17 amino acids. Germline V gene sequence: CDR1 LNHDA, CDR2 SQIVND (reference sequence). V lost 5 bases and J 1 base, leaving 18 bases between the germline ends. CDR3 region: CASSPRWDGASYNEQFF. CDR3 coding DNA: TGTGCCAGTAGTCCCCGATGGGACGGAGCTTCCTACAATGAGCAGTTCTTC. Full variable domain (remainder filled in from reference TRBV19 and TRBJ2-1): DGGITQSPKYLFRKEGQNVTLSCEQNLNHDAMYWYRQDPGQGLRLIYYSQIVNDFQKGDIAEGYSVSREKKESFPLTVTSAQKNPTAFYLCASSPRWDGASYNEQFFGPGTRLTVL.

The chain is built from TRBV4-1 and TRBJ2-1; 8 nucleotides agree with TRBD2. J gave up 2 bases and V 0 bases, and 6 bases lay outside the gene matches. The CDR3 contains 17 residues. Germline loops: CDR1 MGHRA, CDR2 YSYEKL. This CDR3 reads CASSQDRPAGAYNEQFF. The DNA of the CDR3 is TGCGCCAGCAGCCAAGATAGGCCAGCGGGAGCCTACAATGAGCAGTTCTTC.

This rearrangement joins TRBV5-1 to TRBJ2-7; D possibly corresponds to TRBD1 (6 bases). Per the germline V gene, CDR1 is SGHRS and CDR2 is YFSETQ. CDR3 length equals 15 residues. With 0 bases removed from V and 4 bases from J, the gap between germline ends came to 14 bases. CDR3 sequence: CASSLGQDIGYEQYF. CDR3 sequence (DNA): TGCGCCAGCAGCTTGGGACAGGATATCGGTTACGAGCAGTACTTC.

The V call is TRBV19, the J call TRBJ1-2; D perhaps matches TRBD1 (5 bases). Trimming pared 4 bases from V and 7 bases from J, leaving 10 bases between. Germline assignment: CDR1 LNHDA and CDR2 SQIVND (reference sequence). This CDR3 region has 12 residues. The CDR3 DNA is TGTGCCAGTAGTAGGTGGCAGGGTGGCTACACCTTC. This gives the protein CASSRWQGGYTF. Full variable domain (outside the CDR3, taken from reference TRBV19 and TRBJ1-2): DGGITQSPKYLFRKEGQNVTLSCEQNLNHDAMYWYRQDPGQGLRLIYYSQIVNDFQKGDIAEGYSVSREKKESFPLTVTSAQKNPTAFYLCASSRWQGGYTFGSGTRLTVV.

The chain recombines TRBV15 with TRBJ1-4; TRBD1 matches at 7 bases. Trimming at V came to 2 bases and at J to 8 bases, leaving 11 bases not matched to a gene. Germline V gives CDR1 LNHNV, CDR2 YYDKDF (reference sequence). There are 16 residues in the CDR3. CDR3 loop: CATSRTSTGRREKLFF. CDR3 in DNA: TGTGCCACCAGCAGAACCTCGACAGGGAGGCGAGAAAAACTGTTTTTT.

This clone was counted once. V and J are TRBV11-1 and TRBJ2-2; D unclear. V was trimmed by 3 bases and J by 6 bases, leaving 11 bases between them. The CDR3 is 14 residues long. Germline V lookup: CDR1 SGHAT, CDR2 FQDESV (reference sequence). The CDR3 here is CASSFGNSPGELFF. The CDR3 DNA reads TGTGCCAGCAGCTTTGGGAACAGCCCCGGGGAGCTGTTTTTT.

V gene TRBV6-1 combines with J gene TRBJ1-2; the match to TRBD1 covers 7 bases. Germline CDR1 reads MNHNS; CDR2 reads SASEGT. The length of the CDR3 is 15 residues. J gave up 1 base and V 0 bases, and 2 bases lay outside the gene matches. DNA for the CDR3: TGTGCCAGCAGTGAAGCAAGACAGGGTAACTATGGCTACACCTTC. Amino acids: CASSEARQGNYGYTF.